This T cell receptor beta chain was captured by sequencing in a study of T-cell reconstitution after alpha-beta-depleted transplantation in children. TCRbeta library preparation incorporated unique molecular identifiers. Using its own MiXCR run on the PCR reads, TCRdb lists one record per CDR3 protein. The sample includes more than 200,000 distinct CDR3 sequences, about 15% of them seen just once. V shed 5 bases and J shed 0 bases, with 10 bases lying between them. Germline CDR1 is MNHEY and CDR2 is SMNVEV (reference sequence). The CDR3 sequence is 14 residues long. This clonotype has only a few counts.

V and J are TRBV27 and TRBJ1-1; D uncertain. The sequencing here drew on PBMCs, mostly from graft donor cells, taken 360 days after TCRalphabeta/CD19-depleted stem cell transplant. The clonotype was recovered from a male patient aged 2-10 years who had a stem cell transplant for acute lymphoblastic leukemia, so the T cells may come from the graft donor. CDR3 residues: CASSKGSMNTEAFF. Written as DNA, the CDR3 is TGTGCCAGCAGTAAGGGTTCGATGAACACTGAAGCTTTCTTT.